The sequence of this T cell receptor (beta chain) was determined in a study of beta chain features in type 1 diabetes. Study-wide results and caveats: Overrepresentation of cells with high TCR expression could result from cDNA sequencing.

This CDR3 spans 17 amino acids. V was clipped by 0 bases and J by 0 bases, with 12 bases between them. Germline V lookup: CDR1 LGHNA, CDR2 YSLEER. A single heparinised blood sample, averaging approximately 116 mL, was obtained per donor. CD45RO/CCR7/CD25/CD127/CD95/CD27 sorting isolated CD4+ naive, central memory, regulatory and stem cell-like memory cells. This clone was detected only a few times. No antigen is known for it. Expressed TCRB transcripts were sequenced because the isolated RNA had all been reverse transcribed beforehand. Some clones are missing from TCRdb's copy, which holds only in-frame ones; the method was immunoSEQ multiplex PCR. Here the sample spans around 450,000 clones, more than 9.5% being singletons.

The chain is built from TRBV4-3 and TRBJ2-1, with D hard to call. This clonotype originated in a woman aged 18 to 35 in good health. The sample was naive CD4+ T cells from blood. This chain's CDR3 is CASSQDYGLFSYNEQFF. Here the CDR3 DNA reads TGCGCCAGCAGCCAAGATTATGGCCTGTTCTCCTACAATGAGCAGTTCTTC.